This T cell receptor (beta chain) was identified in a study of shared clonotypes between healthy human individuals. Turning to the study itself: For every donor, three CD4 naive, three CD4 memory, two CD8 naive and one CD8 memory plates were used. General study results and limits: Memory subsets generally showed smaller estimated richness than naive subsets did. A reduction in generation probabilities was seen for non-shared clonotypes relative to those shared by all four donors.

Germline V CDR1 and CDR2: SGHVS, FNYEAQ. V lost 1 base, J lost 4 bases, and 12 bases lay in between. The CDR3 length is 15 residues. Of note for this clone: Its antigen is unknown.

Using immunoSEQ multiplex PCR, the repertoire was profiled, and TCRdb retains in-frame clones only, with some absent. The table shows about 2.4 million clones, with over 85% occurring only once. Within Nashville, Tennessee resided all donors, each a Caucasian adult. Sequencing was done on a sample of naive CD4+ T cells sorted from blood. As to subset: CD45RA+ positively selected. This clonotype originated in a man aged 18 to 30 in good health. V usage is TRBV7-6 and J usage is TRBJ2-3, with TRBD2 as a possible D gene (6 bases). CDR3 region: CASSLVFWEADTQYF. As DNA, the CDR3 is TGTGCCAGCAGCTTAGTTTTCTGGGAGGCAGATACGCAGTATTTT. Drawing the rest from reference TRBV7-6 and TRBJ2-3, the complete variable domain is GAGVSQSPRYKVTKRGQDVALRCDPISGHVSLYWYRQALGQGPEFLTYFNYEAQQDKSGLPNDRFSAERPEGSISTLTIQRTEQRDSAMYRCASSLVFWEADTQYFGPGTRLTVL.